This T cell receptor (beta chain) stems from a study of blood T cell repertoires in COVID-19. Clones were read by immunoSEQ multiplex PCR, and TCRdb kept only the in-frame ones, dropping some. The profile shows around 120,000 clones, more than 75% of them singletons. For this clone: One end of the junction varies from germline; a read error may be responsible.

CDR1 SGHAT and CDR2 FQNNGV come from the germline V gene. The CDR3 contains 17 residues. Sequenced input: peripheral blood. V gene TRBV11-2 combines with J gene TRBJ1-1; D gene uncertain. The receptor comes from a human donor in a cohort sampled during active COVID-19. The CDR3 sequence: CASSLVSWRRGNSEAFF. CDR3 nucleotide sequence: TGTGCCAGCAGCTTAGTGTCTTGGAGACGGGGAAACAGTGAAGCTTTCTTT.